This T cell receptor beta chain was recovered during a study of control samples from healthy donors and cancer patients. Produced via immunoSEQ multiplex PCR; TCRdb's table is partial and in-frame only. The data hold 45,000 to 60,000 clones, with around 95% observed a single time. The table lists this clone with a count of one. The sample consisted of blood. This TCR was recovered from a man aged 25-45 years in good health.

CDR3: CATSSWTGDNEAFF. CDR3 coding DNA: TGTGCCACCAGCAGTTGGACAGGGGACAATGAAGCTTTCTTT. The V call is TRBV15, the J call TRBJ1-1; TRBD1 matches 9 bases. Trimming cost V 3 bases and J 7 bases; bases outside gene matches: 6. Germline CDR1 reads LNHNV; CDR2 reads YYDKDF (reference sequence). The CDR3 is 14 residues long. Full variable domain (outside the CDR3, taken from reference TRBV15 and TRBJ1-1): DAMVIQNPRYQVTQFGKPVTLSCSQTLNHNVMYWYQQKSSQAPKLLFHYYDKDFNNEADTPDNFQSRRPNTSFCFLDIRSPGLGDTAMYLCATSSWTGDNEAFFGQGTRLTVV.